This T cell receptor (beta chain) stems from a study of T-cell reconstitution after alpha-beta-depleted transplantation in children. Overall study findings and caveats: In some patients, recipient T cells and intrathymic progenitors surviving conditioning explained high day-60 diversity. Alpha-beta T cells present about two months after transplant were reported to originate from several hundred expanded graft clones. Newly produced T cells mostly accounted for T-cell counts and diversity one year post-transplant.

Construction of the TCRbeta library involved unique molecular identifiers. TCRdb re-derived calls from the PCR reads in MiXCR, one entry per CDR3 protein. The profile shows over 400,000 distinct CDR3 sequences, over 40% of them singletons. The V end lost 6 bases, the J end lost 5 bases, and 11 bases lay between the germline ends. The CDR3 has 12 residues. The sample holds a few counts of this clonotype. The antigen is not known. Sequenced material: PBMCs, taken before TCRalphabeta/CD19-depleted stem cell transplant. This TCR was recovered from a girl aged 2-10 years with aplastic anemia, due to receive a stem cell transplant. The chain recombines TRBV12-3 or TRBV12-4 with TRBJ2-7, with D tentatively TRBD2 (6 bases). In DNA, the CDR3 is TGTGCCAGCAGCTATGGCGGGGACGAGCAGTACTTC. Protein sequence: CASSYGGDEQYF.